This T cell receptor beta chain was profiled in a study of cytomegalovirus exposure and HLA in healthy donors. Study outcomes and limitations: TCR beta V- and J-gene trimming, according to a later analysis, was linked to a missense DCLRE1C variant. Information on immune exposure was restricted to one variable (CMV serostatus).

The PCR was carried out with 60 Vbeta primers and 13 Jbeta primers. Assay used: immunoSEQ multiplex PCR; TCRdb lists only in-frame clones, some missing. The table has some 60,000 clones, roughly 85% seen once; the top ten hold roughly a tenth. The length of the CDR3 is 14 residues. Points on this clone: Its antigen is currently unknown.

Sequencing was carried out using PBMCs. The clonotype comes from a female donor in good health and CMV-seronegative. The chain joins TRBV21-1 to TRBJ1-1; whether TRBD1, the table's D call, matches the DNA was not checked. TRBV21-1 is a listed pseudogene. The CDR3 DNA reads TGTGCCAGCAGCAAATCATCAGGGGACACTGAAGCTTTCTTT. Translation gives CASSKSSGDTEAFF.